This paragraph covers one T cell receptor (beta chain) sequence. Its antigen is as yet unknown. At one end, the junction sequence differs from germline, possibly due to a read error. Exclusion of a patient followed from autoimmune disease history or systemic immunosuppression. The record originates from a study of OX40 agonist ivuxolimab in advanced cancers. Study overall: Dose-escalation patients had hepatocellular carcinoma, melanoma, renal cell or head and neck cancer. Regarding the study as a whole: Partly responding patients at 0.1-3.0 mg/kg showed some of the smallest clonal expansion. At 0.1 to 3.0 mg/kg and by week 6, clonal expansion occurred in CD4+ and CD8+ blood T cells.

Assay: immunoSEQ multiplex PCR; the TCRdb copy retains only in-frame clones and omits some. In the table there are tens of thousands of clones, roughly 84% of which are singletons. The source was CD4+ or CD8+ T cells sorted from blood, collected in a trial of the OX40 agonist ivuxolimab. This receptor was obtained from an adult with an advanced solid tumor such as melanoma, head and neck, liver or kidney cancer.

The CDR3 DNA is TGTGCCAGCAGCTTAGTCCAGGGACGGGGCCATCCGTCCCTTGACTTT. The encoded protein is CASSLVQGRGHPSLDF. The V call is TRBV7-9, the J call TRBJ1-6, with D possibly matching TRBD1 (5 bases). This CDR3 has 16 amino acids. Germline CDR1 SEHNR, CDR2 FQNEAQ (reference sequence).